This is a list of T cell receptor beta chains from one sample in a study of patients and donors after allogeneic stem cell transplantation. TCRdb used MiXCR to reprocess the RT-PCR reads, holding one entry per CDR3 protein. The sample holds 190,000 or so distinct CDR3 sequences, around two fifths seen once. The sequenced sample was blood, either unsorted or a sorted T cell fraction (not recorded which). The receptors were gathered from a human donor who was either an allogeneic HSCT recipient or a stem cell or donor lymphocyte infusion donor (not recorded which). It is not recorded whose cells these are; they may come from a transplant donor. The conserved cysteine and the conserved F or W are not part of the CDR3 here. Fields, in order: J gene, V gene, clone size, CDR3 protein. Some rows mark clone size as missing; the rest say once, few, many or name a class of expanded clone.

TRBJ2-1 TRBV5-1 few ASSTSGYNEQF
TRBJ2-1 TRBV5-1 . ASSFPLSGTGGSYNEQF
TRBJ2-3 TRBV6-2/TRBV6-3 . ASEETSGRAGTQY
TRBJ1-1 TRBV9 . ASSGPSLQEAF
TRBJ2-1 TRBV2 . ASSEVTLAGYSYNEQF
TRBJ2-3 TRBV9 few ASSPLAQSTDTQY
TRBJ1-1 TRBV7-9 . AALGGGFMNTEAF
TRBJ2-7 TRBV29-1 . SVVTSKGSYEQY
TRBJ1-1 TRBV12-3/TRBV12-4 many ASRDDLTTEAF
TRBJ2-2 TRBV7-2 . ASSFRGYTGELF
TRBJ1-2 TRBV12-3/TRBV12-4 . ASTLTGVGYT
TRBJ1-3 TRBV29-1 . SVRGKAGNTTY
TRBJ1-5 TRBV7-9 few ASSTLGGSNQPQH
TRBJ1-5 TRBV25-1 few ASSDAPDQPQH
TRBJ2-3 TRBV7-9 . ASSADMGRSTDTQY
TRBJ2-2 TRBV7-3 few ASSLAATGELF
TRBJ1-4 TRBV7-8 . ASSYAQGWNEKLF
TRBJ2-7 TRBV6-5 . ASSELRQGALEQY
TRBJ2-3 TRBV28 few ASSPAREDTDTQY
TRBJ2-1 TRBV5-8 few ASRLLMGDTSYNEQF
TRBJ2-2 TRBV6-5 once ASSYSSPSTGELF
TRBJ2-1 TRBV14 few ASSQDTLAGVGQF
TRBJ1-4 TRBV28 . ASNTAGNEKLF
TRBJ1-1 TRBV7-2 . ASSLRLRPEAF
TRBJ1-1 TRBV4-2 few ASSQDQGQGRANTEAF
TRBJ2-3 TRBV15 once ATSRPTSSTDTQY
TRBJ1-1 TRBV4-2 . ASSPSRRGLGEAF
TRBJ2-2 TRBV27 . ASRAGLAVYTGELF
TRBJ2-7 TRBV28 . ASSGTSGPTYEQY
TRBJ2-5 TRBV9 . ASSVGDHRAQY
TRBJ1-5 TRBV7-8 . ASSSRQTNQPQH
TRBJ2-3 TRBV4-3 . ASSQYSVAKATDTQY
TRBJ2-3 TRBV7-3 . ASSFGQYTDTQY
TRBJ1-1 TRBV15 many ATSAGGRGITEAF
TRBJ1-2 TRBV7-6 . ASSRDRENYGYT
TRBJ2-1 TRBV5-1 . ASSLEVPSYNEQF
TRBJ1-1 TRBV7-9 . ASSDRTAEAF